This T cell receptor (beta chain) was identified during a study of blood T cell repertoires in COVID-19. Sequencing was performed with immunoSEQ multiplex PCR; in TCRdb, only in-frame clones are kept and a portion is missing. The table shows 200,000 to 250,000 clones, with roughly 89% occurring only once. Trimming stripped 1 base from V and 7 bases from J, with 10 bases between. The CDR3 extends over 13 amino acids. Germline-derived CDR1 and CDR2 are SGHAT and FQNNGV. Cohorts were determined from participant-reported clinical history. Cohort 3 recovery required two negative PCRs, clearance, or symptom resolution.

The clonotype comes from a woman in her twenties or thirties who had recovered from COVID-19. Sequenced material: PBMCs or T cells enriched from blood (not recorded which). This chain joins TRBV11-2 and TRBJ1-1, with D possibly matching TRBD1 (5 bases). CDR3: CASSLGPGREAFF. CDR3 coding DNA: TGTGCCAGCAGCTTAGGTCCAGGGCGTGAAGCTTTCTTT.